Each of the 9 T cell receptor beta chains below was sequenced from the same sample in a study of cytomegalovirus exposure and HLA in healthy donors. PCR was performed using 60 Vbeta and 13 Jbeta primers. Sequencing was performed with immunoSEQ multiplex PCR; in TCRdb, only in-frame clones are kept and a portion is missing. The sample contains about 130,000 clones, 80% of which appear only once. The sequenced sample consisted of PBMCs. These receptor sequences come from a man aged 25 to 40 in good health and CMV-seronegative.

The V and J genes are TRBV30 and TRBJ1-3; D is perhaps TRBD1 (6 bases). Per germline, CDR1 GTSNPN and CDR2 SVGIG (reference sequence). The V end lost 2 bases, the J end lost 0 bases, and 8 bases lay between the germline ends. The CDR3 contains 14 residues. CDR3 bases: TGTGCCTGGAGTAGGACAGTCTCTGGAAACACCATATATTTT. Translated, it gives CAWSRTVSGNTIYF.

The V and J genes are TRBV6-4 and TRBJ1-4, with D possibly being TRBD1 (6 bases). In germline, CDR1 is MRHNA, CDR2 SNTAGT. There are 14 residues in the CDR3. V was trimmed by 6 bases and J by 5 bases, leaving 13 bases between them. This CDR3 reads CASSMDSHNEKLFF. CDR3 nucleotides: TGTGCCAGCAGCATGGACAGCCACAATGAAAAACTGTTTTTT.

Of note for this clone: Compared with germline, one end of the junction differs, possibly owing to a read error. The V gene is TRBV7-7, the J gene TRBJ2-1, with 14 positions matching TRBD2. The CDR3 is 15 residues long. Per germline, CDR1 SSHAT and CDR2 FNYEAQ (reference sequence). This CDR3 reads CASSLGTSGRTEQFF. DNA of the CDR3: TGTGCTAGCAGCTTAGGGACTAGCGGGAGAACTGAGCAGTTCTTC.

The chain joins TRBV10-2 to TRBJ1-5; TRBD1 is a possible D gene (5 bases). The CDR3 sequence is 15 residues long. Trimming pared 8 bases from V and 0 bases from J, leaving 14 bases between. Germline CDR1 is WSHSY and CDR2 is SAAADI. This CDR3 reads CASGYGQYSNQPQHF. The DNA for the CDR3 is TGCGCCAGCGGGTACGGACAATATAGCAATCAGCCCCAGCATTTT.

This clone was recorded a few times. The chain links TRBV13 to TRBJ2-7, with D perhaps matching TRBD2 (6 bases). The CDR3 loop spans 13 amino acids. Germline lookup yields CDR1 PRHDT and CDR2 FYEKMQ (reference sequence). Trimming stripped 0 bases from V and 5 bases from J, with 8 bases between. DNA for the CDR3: TGTGCCAGCAGCTTAGGCCGGGGGAACGAGCAGTACTTC. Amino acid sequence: CASSLGRGNEQYF.

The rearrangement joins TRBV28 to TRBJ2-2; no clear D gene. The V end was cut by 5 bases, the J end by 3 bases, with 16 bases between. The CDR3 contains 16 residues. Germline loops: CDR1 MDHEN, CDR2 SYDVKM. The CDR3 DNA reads TGTGCCAGCAGTAAGACTTCAGTATTTTACACCGGGGAGCTGTTTTTT. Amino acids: CASSKTSVFYTGELFF.

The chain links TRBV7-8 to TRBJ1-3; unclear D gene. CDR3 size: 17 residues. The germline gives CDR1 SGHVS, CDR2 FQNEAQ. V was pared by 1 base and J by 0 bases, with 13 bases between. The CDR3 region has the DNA TGTGCCAGCAGCTTAGTCCTCGCCGGTTCCTCTGGAAACACCATATATTTT. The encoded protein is CASSLVLAGSSGNTIYF.

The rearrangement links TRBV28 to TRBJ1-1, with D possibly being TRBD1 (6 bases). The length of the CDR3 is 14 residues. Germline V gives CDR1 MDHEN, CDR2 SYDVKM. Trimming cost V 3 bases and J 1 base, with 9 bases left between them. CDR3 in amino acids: CASSFRDTNTEAFF. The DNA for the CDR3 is TGTGCCAGCAGTTTCAGGGACACGAACACTGAAGCTTTCTTT.

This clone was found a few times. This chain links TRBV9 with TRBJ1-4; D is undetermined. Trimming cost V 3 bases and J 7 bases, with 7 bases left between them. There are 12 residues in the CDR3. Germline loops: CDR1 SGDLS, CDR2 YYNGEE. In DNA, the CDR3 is TGTGCCAGCAGCGGATTTAGTGAAAAACTGTTTTTT. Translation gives CASSGFSEKLFF.